This T cell receptor beta chain was recovered during a study of blood T cells in healthy people across ages. Study observations and caveats: TCR beta diversity per million T cells fell roughly linearly with age. Strong correlation was found linking TCR beta diversity to naive T cell percentage.

This clonotype was seen at least ten times. Its antigen remains unknown. Trimming removed 10 bases from V and 3 bases from J, with 13 bases in between. CDR3 length: 13 residues. Primed by a sample-barcoded 5' primer and a J-beta primer mix, a second PCR proceeded for 7 to 11 cycles. TCRdb redid the calling of the 5' RACE reads with MiXCR, one entry per CDR3 protein. The data hold 550,000 to 650,000 distinct CDR3 sequences, with approximately 30% observed a single time. PBMCs numbering at least 6.5 million were isolated per sample. RNA extraction gave at least 5 micrograms of total RNA per sample. The sequencing input was blood. V usage is TRBV12-3 or TRBV12-4 and J usage is TRBJ2-1; D possibly corresponds to TRBD1 (7 bases). This TCR derives from a woman of 80 years or more in good health. The chain's CDR3 is CATNQGGYNEQFF. CDR3 bases: TGTGCCACTAATCAGGGGGGCTACAATGAGCAGTTCTTC.